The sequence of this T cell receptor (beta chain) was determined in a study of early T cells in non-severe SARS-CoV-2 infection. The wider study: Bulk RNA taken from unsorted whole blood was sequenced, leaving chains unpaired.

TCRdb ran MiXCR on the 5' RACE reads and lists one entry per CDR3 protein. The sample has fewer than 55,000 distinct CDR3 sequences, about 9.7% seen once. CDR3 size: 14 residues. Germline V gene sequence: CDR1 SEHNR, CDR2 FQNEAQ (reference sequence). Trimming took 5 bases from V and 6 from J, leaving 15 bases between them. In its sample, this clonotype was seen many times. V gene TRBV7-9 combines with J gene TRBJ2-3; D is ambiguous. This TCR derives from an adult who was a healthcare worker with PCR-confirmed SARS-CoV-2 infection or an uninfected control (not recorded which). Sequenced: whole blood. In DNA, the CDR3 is TGTGCCAGCAGCCCCTCCCGCCTGGGCGATACGCAGTATTTT. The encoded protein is CASSPSRLGDTQYF.